This T cell receptor beta chain was observed in a study of blood T cells in healthy people across ages. PBMCs, at least 6 million per sample, were isolated. V lost 1 base to trimming and J lost 2 bases, with 7 bases between them. The germline gives CDR1 SGHTA, CDR2 FQGNSA. The CDR3 extends over 14 amino acids. There are many counts of this clonotype. Antigen unknown. General study results and limits: With unsorted PBMCs, a conclusive comparison of naive versus antigen-experienced cells was not possible. A greater number of naive CD4+ cells and higher diversity distinguished long-lived donors from aged donors. While age rose, TCR beta diversity per million T cells dropped in a roughly linear way.

A sample-barcoded 5' primer and a J-beta primer mix were used in a second PCR of roughly 6 to 11 cycles. One entry per CDR3 protein, called by TCRdb with MiXCR from the 5' RACE reads. The repertoire has 650,000 to 1,000,000 distinct CDR3 sequences, roughly 34% of them found once; the top ten carry approximately 12%. This rearrangement joins TRBV7-2 to TRBJ2-3; D is uncertain. The sequencing sample was made of blood. The source is a man in his late teens or twenties in good health. CDR3 sequence reads: CASSLDIPTDTQYF. As DNA, the CDR3 is TGTGCCAGCAGCTTAGATATCCCCACAGATACGCAGTATTTT.